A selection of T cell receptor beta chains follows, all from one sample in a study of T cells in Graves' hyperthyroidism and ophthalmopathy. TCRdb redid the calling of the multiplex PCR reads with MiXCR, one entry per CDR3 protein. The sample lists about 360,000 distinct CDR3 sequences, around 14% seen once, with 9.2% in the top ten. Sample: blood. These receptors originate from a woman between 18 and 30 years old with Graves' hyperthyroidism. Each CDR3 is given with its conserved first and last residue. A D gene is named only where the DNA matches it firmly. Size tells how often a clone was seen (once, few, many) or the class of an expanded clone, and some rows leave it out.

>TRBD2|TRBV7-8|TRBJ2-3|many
TGTGCCAGCAGAAGGTTGGCTAGCGGGAACGCAGATACGCAGTATTTT
CASRRLASGNADTQYF
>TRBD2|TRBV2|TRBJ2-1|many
TGTGCCAGCAGTGAACTGGGACTAGGAGGCAATGAGCAGTTCTTC
CASSELGLGGNEQFF
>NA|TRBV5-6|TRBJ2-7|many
TGTGCCAGCACCTCACAGAGCACCTACGAGCAGTACTTC
CASTSQSTYEQYF
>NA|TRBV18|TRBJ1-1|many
TGTGCCAGCTCACCCCCGTACTCCCACACTGAAGCTTTCTTT
CASSPPYSHTEAFF
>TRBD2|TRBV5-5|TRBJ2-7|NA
TGTGCCAGCAGCAACGGAGCGGGAGCCCGCTACGAGCAGTACTTC
CASSNGAGARYEQYF
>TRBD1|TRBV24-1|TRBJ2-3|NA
TGTGCCACCAGTGATCCGTTGGGACAGGGGGCCCTACCAGATACGCAGTATTTT
CATSDPLGQGALPDTQYF
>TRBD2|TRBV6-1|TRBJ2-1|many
TGTGCCAGCAGTGAGATAGCGGGAAGGTCCTACAATGAGCAGTTCTTC
CASSEIAGRSYNEQFF
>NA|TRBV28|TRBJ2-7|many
TGTGCCTGTCTTTCGGCCGGGAGAAAGCAGTACTTC
CACLSAGRKQYF
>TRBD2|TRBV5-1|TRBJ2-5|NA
TGCGCCAGCAGCTTGGCTAGCGGGGGGGCCGGTGTAGAGACCCAGTACTTC
CASSLASGGAGVETQYF
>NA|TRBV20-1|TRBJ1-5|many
TGCAGTGCTCGGACGGCCCTAACCCAGCATTTT
CSARTALTQHF
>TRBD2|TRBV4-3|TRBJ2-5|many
TGCGCCAGCAGCCACTCAGCGGGAGTTGAAGAGACCCAGTACTTC
CASSHSAGVEETQYF
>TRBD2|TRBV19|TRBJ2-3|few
TGTGCCAGTAGTATATCTAGCGGCTTCACAGATACGCAGTATTTT
CASSISSGFTDTQYF
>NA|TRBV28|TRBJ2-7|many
TGTGCCAGCAGCTTAGTACAGGACTCCTACGAGCAGTACTTC
CASSLVQDSYEQYF
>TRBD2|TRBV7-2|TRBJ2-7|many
TGTGCCAGCAGCCCAGAACAGACTAGCGGGAGAAACTACGAGCAGTACTTC
CASSPEQTSGRNYEQYF
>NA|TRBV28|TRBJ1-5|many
TGTGCCAGCGTATCTGGGGTCATGACGGGCCAGCCCCAGCATTTT
CASVSGVMTGQPQHF
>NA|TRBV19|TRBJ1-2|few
TGTGCCAGTAGTGCGGCCGGGACGGACTATGGCTACACCTTC
CASSAAGTDYGYTF
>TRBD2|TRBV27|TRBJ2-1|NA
TGTGCCAGCAACCCCGGGGGGGTATACAATGAGCAGTTCTTC
CASNPGGVYNEQFF